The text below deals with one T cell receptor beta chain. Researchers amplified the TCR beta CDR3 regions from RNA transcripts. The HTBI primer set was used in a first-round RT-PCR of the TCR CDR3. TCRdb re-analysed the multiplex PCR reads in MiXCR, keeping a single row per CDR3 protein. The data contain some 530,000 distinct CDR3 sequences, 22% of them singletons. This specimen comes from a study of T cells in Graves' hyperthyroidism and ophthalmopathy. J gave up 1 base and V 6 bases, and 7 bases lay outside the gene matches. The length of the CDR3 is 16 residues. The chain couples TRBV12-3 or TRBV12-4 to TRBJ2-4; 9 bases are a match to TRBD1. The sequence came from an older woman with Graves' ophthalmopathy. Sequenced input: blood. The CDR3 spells CASRDGTGFAKNIQYF. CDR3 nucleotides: TGTGCCAGCAGAGATGGGACAGGGTTTGCCAAAAACATTCAGTACTTC.